This T cell receptor beta chain was observed in a study of blood T cell repertoires in COVID-19 (dated by TCRdb to between 2020 and 2021). About the investigation overall: Samples covering the acute and convalescent phases of COVID-19 were provided by collaborators in the United States, Italy and Spain. Deeply sampled blood TCRbeta repertoires from subjects exposed to, actively infected with, or recovered from COVID-19 were included in the dataset. The repertoires were made available in a free public database intended to serve as a resource for research on the immune response to SARS-CoV-2. Where HLA class I and class II types were available, the types were taken from metadata supplied by the sample provider, not from assay-based typing. The prospective study material was composed of cDNA or gDNA derived from T cells, B-cell-depleted T cells, or PBMCs. Samples were obtained from the ongoing ImmuneRACE study (first 160 participants) and from 950 to 1,500 subjects provided by 6 global collaborators. Sample metadata almost always included a de-identified subject ID, COVID-19 status, age in years and sex.

What the study reported, not specific to this receptor: The quantity of clinical and demographic metadata differed by source and by participant and was supplied without curation.

Each collaborating institution followed its own protocols to collect whole blood in K2EDTA tubes. For TCRbeta analysis, collaborators shipped samples as frozen whole blood, isolated PBMCs, or DNA extracted from either of those sample types. Spanning cysteine to phenylalanine, the CDR3 consists of 17 amino acids. Only the CDR3 portion is preserved as DNA: 51 bases, with reading frame beginning at the first base. V sheds 1 base and J sheds 1 base, leaving 20 bases between their ends. CDR1 is given as SQVTM and CDR2 as ANQGSEA, both from the germline V gene. TCRbeta CDR3 regions were amplified from genomic DNA using the immunoSEQ Assay, a bias-controlled multiplex PCR. Turning to the authors' computational methods: Within the assay, amplification of reference gene primers was used to estimate how many nucleated cells each sample contained. Sequence reads were collapsed and filtered to measure the absolute abundance of every unique TCRbeta CDR3 rearrangement. Productive Simpson clonality was computed per sample as the square root of Simpson's diversity index over productive rearrangements. Drawn from immuneACCESS, this table holds only the in-frame rearrangements with V and J called that TCRdb kept. Clones are partly lost; checked studies trace under half to an unresolved V gene and leave the rest unexplained. Clone size and V and J calls were adopted from that table, with D and trimming inferred from the DNA. Present in this sample are about 220,000 clones, approximately 90% of which were seen just once. The ten largest account for just over 0.7% of the sample.

Concerning this clone: Its binding antigen is unknown. Base qualities are not provided; no much larger clone lies one nucleotide away.

Rearrangement joined TRBV29-1 to TRBJ2-7, with a weak D call of TRBD1 (6 bases match). The clonotype comes from a man between 40 and 49 years old with acute or convalescent COVID-19. The sequenced material came from peripheral blood. The CDR3 region: CSVEGTVKAEASYEQYF. In nucleotides, the sequence is TGCAGCGTTGAAGGGACAGTGAAGGCGGAGGCTTCCTACGAGCAGTACTTC.